The rows below give T cell receptor beta chains drawn from one sample of a study of regulatory T cells in long-lasting Graves disease. MiXCR, applied by TCRdb to the multiplex PCR reads, yields one record per CDR3 protein. The sample carries roughly 430,000 distinct CDR3 sequences, about a sixth recorded once. The sample was also reused in another study, on T cells in Graves' hyperthyroidism and ophthalmopathy.

This specimen consisted of peripheral blood mononuclear cells (PBMCs), obtained at new diagnosis, from a patient treated with antithyroid drugs. These receptors came from a woman in her 30s with Graves disease. CDR3s include the opening cysteine and the closing phenylalanine or tryptophan. Fields, in order: clone size, D gene, V gene, J gene, CDR3 DNA, CDR3 protein. The D gene is left open where the match is weak. The size entry is marked missing in some rows and otherwise reads once, few, many or a size class.

size: many; D: TRBD1; V: TRBV4-1; J: TRBJ1-5; DNA: TGCGCCAGCAGTCCGACAGGGCCCAATCAGCCCCAGCATTTT; CDR3: CASSPTGPNQPQHF
size: many; D: .; V: TRBV29-1; J: TRBJ1-4; DNA: TGCAGCGTAGTTACAGGGAGGGGAAATGAAAAACTGTTTTTT; CDR3: CSVVTGRGNEKLFF
size: .; D: TRBD1; V: TRBV5-1; J: TRBJ2-1; DNA: TGCGCCAGCAGCACCGACACCGGGACAGGGCCCAATGAGCAGTTCTTC; CDR3: CASSTDTGTGPNEQFF
size: .; D: .; V: TRBV4-1; J: TRBJ2-7; DNA: TGCGCCAGCAGCCAAGAGCTCAGGGTCCACGAGCGGTACTTC; CDR3: CASSQELRVHERYF
size: many; D: TRBD1; V: TRBV6-1; J: TRBJ2-1; DNA: TGTGCCAGCAGTCCCCGGGACAGCCCATACAATGAGCAGTTCTTC; CDR3: CASSPRDSPYNEQFF
size: .; D: TRBD2; V: TRBV7-3; J: TRBJ2-5; DNA: TGTGCCAGCAGCTCCGGACTAGCGGGAGTTTTCGGCGCGACCCAGTACTTC; CDR3: CASSSGLAGVFGATQYF
size: .; D: TRBD2; V: TRBV20-1; J: TRBJ2-2; DNA: TGCAGCGCTAGCCCGGAGGGGACTAGTTTTCCCGGGGAGCTGTTTTTT; CDR3: CSASPEGTSFPGELFF
size: few; D: .; V: TRBV28; J: TRBJ2-5; DNA: TGTGCCAGCAGTTCCATCGGACTTCAAGAGACCCAGTACTTC; CDR3: CASSSIGLQETQYF
size: many; D: TRBD2; V: TRBV28; J: TRBJ2-7; DNA: TGTGCCAGCAGTCGGACTAGCGGGAGAGTATACGAGCAGTACTTC; CDR3: CASSRTSGRVYEQYF
size: few; D: TRBD1; V: TRBV12-3/TRBV12-4; J: TRBJ1-5; DNA: TGTGCCAGCAGTTTGGGCAAGGCAGGGGGCCGGCAGCCCCAGCATTTT; CDR3: CASSLGKAGGRQPQHF
size: many; D: .; V: TRBV5-1; J: TRBJ2-7; DNA: TGCGCCAGCAGCTTAGGACAGAACTACGAGCAGTACTTC; CDR3: CASSLGQNYEQYF
size: many; D: TRBD2; V: TRBV28; J: TRBJ2-3; DNA: TGTGCCAGCAGCTTAGGCGGGAGAGCAGATACGCAGTATTTT; CDR3: CASSLGGRADTQYF
size: many; D: TRBD2; V: TRBV20-1; J: TRBJ2-1; DNA: TGCAGTGCCCCCGGGACTAGCGGGGCTACCTACAATGAGCAGTTCTTC; CDR3: CSAPGTSGATYNEQFF
size: many; D: TRBD2; V: TRBV30; J: TRBJ2-3; DNA: TGTGCCTGGACCGGGACTAGCGGGAGGATAGATACGCAGTATTTT; CDR3: CAWTGTSGRIDTQYF
size: few; D: TRBD2; V: TRBV19; J: TRBJ2-3; DNA: TGTGCCAGTCGTCTAGCGGGATACAGCACAGATACGCAGTATTTT; CDR3: CASRLAGYSTDTQYF
size: many; D: TRBD2; V: TRBV20-1; J: TRBJ2-7; DNA: TGCAGTGCCCTCAACGGGCTAGCGGGACCCTCCTACGAGCAGTACTTC; CDR3: CSALNGLAGPSYEQYF
size: .; D: .; V: TRBV6-2/TRBV6-3; J: TRBJ1-1; DNA: TGTGCCAGCAGTTACCTGGGAAGTAACACTGAAGCTTTCTTT; CDR3: CASSYLGSNTEAFF
size: .; D: .; V: TRBV15; J: TRBJ2-1; DNA: TGTGCCACCAGCAGATTCAATGAGCAGTTCTTC; CDR3: CATSRFNEQFF
size: .; D: .; V: TRBV18; J: TRBJ2-1; DNA: TGTGCCAGCTCACCTCCAGGGCAGGGGTTCTACAATGAGCAGTTCTTC; CDR3: CASSPPGQGFYNEQFF
size: many; D: .; V: TRBV14; J: TRBJ2-1; DNA: TGTGCCAGCTCTCGTACCCCCAGAAGGACCCACAATGAGCAGTTCTTC; CDR3: CASSRTPRRTHNEQFF
size: many; D: .; V: TRBV2; J: TRBJ2-2; DNA: TGTGCCAGCAGTGAAGGAGTGCTAGTCATCACCGGGGAGCTGTTTTTT; CDR3: CASSEGVLVITGELFF
size: .; D: .; V: TRBV6-5; J: TRBJ2-3; DNA: TGTGCCAGCAGTTACTCAGTCTCCTTGGATACGCAGTATTTT; CDR3: CASSYSVSLDTQYF
size: few; D: .; V: TRBV2; J: TRBJ1-5; DNA: TGTGCCAGCAGTTACCGAGGGGGTGGTCAGCCCCAGCATTTT; CDR3: CASSYRGGGQPQHF
size: few; D: TRBD2; V: TRBV10-3; J: TRBJ2-1; DNA: TGTGCCATCGCGGCGGGAGTGAAAAATGAGCAGTTCTTC; CDR3: CAIAAGVKNEQFF
size: .; D: TRBD2; V: TRBV19; J: TRBJ2-1; DNA: TGTGCCAGTAGGGGACTAGCGGGAGTAACTGAGCAGTTCTTC; CDR3: CASRGLAGVTEQFF
size: many; D: .; V: TRBV7-3; J: TRBJ1-5; DNA: TGTGCCAGCAGCCCGGGTGGAGGACAGCCCCAGCATTTT; CDR3: CASSPGGGQPQHF
size: many; D: .; V: TRBV2; J: TRBJ2-1; DNA: TGTGCCAGCAGTGGGGGGATCAGTGGCCGTATCGATGAGCAGTTCTTC; CDR3: CASSGGISGRIDEQFF
size: .; D: TRBD2; V: TRBV28; J: TRBJ2-5; DNA: TGTGCCAGCAGCGGGACTAGCGGCCACCAAGAGACCCAGTACTTC; CDR3: CASSGTSGHQETQYF
size: many; D: .; V: TRBV12-3/TRBV12-4; J: TRBJ2-5; DNA: TGTGCCAGCAGTTTCCGCAGGGTGGAGACCCAGTACTTC; CDR3: CASSFRRVETQYF
size: few; D: TRBD1; V: TRBV5-8; J: TRBJ1-5; DNA: TGTGCCAGCAGCTTGGGACAGGGCTATCAGCCCCAGCATTTT; CDR3: CASSLGQGYQPQHF
size: .; D: .; V: TRBV29-1; J: TRBJ2-5; DNA: TGCAGCGTTCTGTGGGAGAGGGGGGCCCAGTACTTC; CDR3: CSVLWERGAQYF
size: few; D: .; V: TRBV6-1; J: TRBJ2-3; DNA: TGTGCCAGCAGTCTCGTGTACCCTAGCACAGATACGCAGTATTTT; CDR3: CASSLVYPSTDTQYF
size: .; D: TRBD1; V: TRBV14; J: TRBJ1-6; DNA: TGTGCCAGCAGTCTTACAGGGGGCGCTTCACCCCTCCACTTT; CDR3: CASSLTGGASPLHF
size: many; D: .; V: TRBV6-2/TRBV6-3; J: TRBJ1-1; DNA: TGTGCCAGCAGTTACTACCTCCCTAGGGAGGCGCCGGCTTTCTTT; CDR3: CASSYYLPREAPAFF
size: many; D: .; V: TRBV24-1; J: TRBJ2-1; DNA: TGTGCCACCAGTGATCCACTCGTGACAGGCTACAATGAGCAGTTCTTC; CDR3: CATSDPLVTGYNEQFF
size: many; D: .; V: TRBV11-2; J: TRBJ1-6; DNA: TGTGCCAGCAGCCTGAATAACGGTCTAAATTCACCCCTCCACTTT; CDR3: CASSLNNGLNSPLHF
size: few; D: TRBD1; V: TRBV9; J: TRBJ2-7; DNA: TGTGCCAGCAGCGTCGGGACAGGGGACGAGCAGTACTTC; CDR3: CASSVGTGDEQYF
size: many; D: .; V: TRBV28; J: TRBJ1-1; DNA: TGTGCCAGCAGCCTCATATACCCGGCGAACACTGAAGCTTTCTTT; CDR3: CASSLIYPANTEAFF
size: few; D: TRBD2; V: TRBV10-3; J: TRBJ2-1; DNA: TGTGCCATCAGGGGGACTAGTGGCCCAAGGGACAATGAGCAGTTCTTC; CDR3: CAIRGTSGPRDNEQFF
size: .; D: .; V: TRBV20-1; J: TRBJ1-4; DNA: TGCAGTGCTAGAGATTCTCGGCTGTCTAATGAAAAACTGTTTTTT; CDR3: CSARDSRLSNEKLFF
size: many; D: .; V: TRBV5-1; J: TRBJ2-1; DNA: TGCGCCAGCAGCTCAGATTATGGCGACCCCACCTACAATGAGCAGTTCTTC; CDR3: CASSSDYGDPTYNEQFF
size: few; D: TRBD2; V: TRBV12-5; J: TRBJ2-1; DNA: TGTGCTAGTGGTTTGGTATGGGGGGGTGAGCAGTTCTTC; CDR3: CASGLVWGGEQFF
size: many; D: .; V: TRBV28; J: TRBJ2-7; DNA: TGTGCCAGCACCACAGGGAAGGGTGAGCAGTACTTC; CDR3: CASTTGKGEQYF
size: .; D: TRBD2; V: TRBV12-3/TRBV12-4; J: TRBJ2-1; DNA: TGTGCCAGTACCCGGACTAGCGGCCCATTATACAATGAGCAGTTCTTC; CDR3: CASTRTSGPLYNEQFF
size: few; D: TRBD1; V: TRBV27; J: TRBJ2-2; DNA: TGTGCCAGCAGTCCCGGACAGGTCCCCGGGGAGCTGTTTTTT; CDR3: CASSPGQVPGELFF
size: few; D: TRBD2; V: TRBV11-2; J: TRBJ2-1; DNA: TGTGCCAGCAGCTTATTTCTAGCGGAAGTAGAAAATGAGCAGTTCTTC; CDR3: CASSLFLAEVENEQFF
size: many; D: .; V: TRBV28; J: TRBJ2-2; DNA: TGTGCCAGCAGTTTATTCCTGGGGGCCGGGGAGCTGTTTTTT; CDR3: CASSLFLGAGELFF
size: .; D: .; V: TRBV28; J: TRBJ1-1; DNA: TGTGCCAGCAGTAGACAGGCAATGAACACTGAAGCTTTCTTT; CDR3: CASSRQAMNTEAFF
size: .; D: .; V: TRBV10-3; J: TRBJ2-5; DNA: TGTGCCATCAGCCTTCTAGCCCAAGAGACCCAGTACTTC; CDR3: CAISLLAQETQYF
size: few; D: TRBD1; V: TRBV18; J: TRBJ1-4; DNA: TGTGCCAGCTCATCAGGGGGACGAACTGAAAAACTGTTTTTT; CDR3: CASSSGGRTEKLFF
size: many; D: .; V: TRBV13; J: TRBJ1-1; DNA: TGTGCCAGCAGCGCCGGGACCCGTGAAGCTTTCTTT; CDR3: CASSAGTREAFF
size: many; D: .; V: TRBV15; J: TRBJ1-2; DNA: TGTGCCACCAGCAGAGATCTCGGCCGGGGTGGAGGCTATGGCTACACCTTC; CDR3: CATSRDLGRGGGYGYTF
size: many; D: TRBD1; V: TRBV7-9; J: TRBJ2-7; DNA: TGTGCCAGCAGCAAGGGACAGGCCTCCTACGAGCAGTACTTC; CDR3: CASSKGQASYEQYF
size: few; D: .; V: TRBV5-1; J: TRBJ1-6; DNA: TGCGCCAGCAGCTCGCGGACACCTGATTCACCCCTCCACTTT; CDR3: CASSSRTPDSPLHF
size: many; D: TRBD1; V: TRBV28; J: TRBJ2-7; DNA: TGTGCCAGCAGTTTATTAGACAGGGACGTCTACGAGCAGTACTTC; CDR3: CASSLLDRDVYEQYF
size: many; D: .; V: TRBV18; J: TRBJ1-2; DNA: TGTGCCAGCTCACCAAGGGCAAGCTATGGCTACACCTTC; CDR3: CASSPRASYGYTF
size: few; D: TRBD2; V: TRBV28; J: TRBJ2-3; DNA: TGTGCCAGCAGCCCTATAGCGGGAGGTTGGGATACGCAGTATTTT; CDR3: CASSPIAGGWDTQYF
size: many; D: TRBD2; V: TRBV7-8; J: TRBJ2-7; DNA: TGTGCCAGCAGCTTAACGCGGGAGAGGACCCACGAGCAGTACTTC; CDR3: CASSLTRERTHEQYF
size: many; D: .; V: TRBV6-1; J: TRBJ2-7; DNA: TGTGCCAGCAGTGAAGGGTTCAGCTCCTACGAGCAGTACTTC; CDR3: CASSEGFSSYEQYF